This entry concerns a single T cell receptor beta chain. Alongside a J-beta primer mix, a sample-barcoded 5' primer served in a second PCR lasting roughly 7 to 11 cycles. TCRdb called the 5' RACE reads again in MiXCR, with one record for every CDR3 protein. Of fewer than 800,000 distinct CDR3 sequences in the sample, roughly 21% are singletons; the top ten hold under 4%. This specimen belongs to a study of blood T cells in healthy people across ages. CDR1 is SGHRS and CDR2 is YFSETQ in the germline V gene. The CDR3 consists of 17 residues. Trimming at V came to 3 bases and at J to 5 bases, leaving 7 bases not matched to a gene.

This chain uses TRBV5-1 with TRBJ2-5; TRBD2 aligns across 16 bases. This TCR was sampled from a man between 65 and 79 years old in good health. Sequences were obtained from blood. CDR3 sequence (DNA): TGCGCCAGCAGCTCGGGACTAGCGGGAGGGCCTCAGGAGACCCAGTACTTC. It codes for CASSSGLAGGPQETQYF.